This TCR beta chain was documented in a study of T cells after posttransplantation cyclophosphamide. TCRdb's table, derived via immunoSEQ multiplex PCR, lists solely in-frame clones and lacks some. The top ten hold 0.65% of the sample, which has tens of thousands of clones, about 76% seen once. The related graft donor's blood sample was taken on the day of bone marrow donation. Trimming took 4 bases from V and 0 from J, leaving 12 bases between them. CDR3 length: 15 amino acids. Germline CDR1 and CDR2: LGHNA and YNFKEQ. Overall study results and limits: Blood and skin or GI T cell repertoires showed limited TRB overlap. Recipient CMV seropositivity and CMV reactivation strongly tracked TRB clonality. Donor CD8+ memory clones often dominated recipient blood repertoires at later times.

A remark on this clone: Its matching antigen is unknown.

The chain uses TRBV4-2 and TRBJ1-1; D is possibly TRBD1 (5 bases). Sequencing was performed on memory CD4+ T cells sorted from PBMCs. This sequence originates from a woman aged 60-75 years in good health, CMV-negative, and a related stem cell transplant donor. The CDR3 reads CASSPWGEMNTEAFF. The CDR3 DNA is TGTGCCAGCAGCCCATGGGGGGAGATGAACACTGAAGCTTTCTTT.